These 10 T cell receptor beta chains were sequenced from one sample in a study of blood T cell repertoires in COVID-19. The method was immunoSEQ multiplex PCR; TCRdb's version includes in-frame clones alone and lacks a portion of them. This table holds about 120,000 clones, more than 70% found once. Source material: peripheral blood. Every receptor here comes from a man aged 70-80 years with acute or convalescent COVID-19.

The chain recombines TRBV5-1 with TRBJ2-2; D is possibly TRBD1 (6 bases). Trimming cost V 1 base and J 6 bases, with 16 bases left between them. There are 16 residues in the CDR3. Germline loops: CDR1 SGHRS, CDR2 YFSETQ. CDR3 in DNA: TGCGCCAGCAGCTTGTCAGGCAGGGGTTCTTCCGGGGAGCTGTTTTTT. Its translation is CASSLSGRGSSGELFF.

V gene TRBV18 combines with J gene TRBJ2-4; TRBD2 is a possible D gene (7 bases). The V gene lost 3 bases and the J gene lost 7 bases, with 16 bases spanning the gap. The CDR3 consists of 15 residues. Germline lookup yields CDR1 KGHSH and CDR2 LQKENI. The CDR3 DNA sequence: TGTGCCAGCTCACCGTCGGGGGGCATTGGGAACATTCAGTACTTC. The encoded protein is CASSPSGGIGNIQYF.

The chain links TRBV7-2 to TRBJ2-5; 15 bases are a match to TRBD2. The CDR3 sequence is 16 residues long. Per germline, CDR1 SGHTA and CDR2 FQGNSA. Trimming at V came to 5 bases and at J to 4 bases, leaving 5 bases not matched to a gene. CDR3 DNA: TGTGCCAGCAGCCCCGGACTAGCGGGGGGGAGAGAGACCCAGTACTTC. It codes for CASSPGLAGGRETQYF.

This chain connects TRBV24-1 to TRBJ1-3, with D tentatively TRBD1 (6 bases). The germline V gene encodes CDR1 KGHDR and CDR2 SFDVKD. CDR3 size: 13 residues. V was trimmed by 3 bases and J by 9 bases, leaving 11 bases between them. CDR3 bases: TGTGCCACCAGTGATGGGACACGCGGCACCATATATTTT. Its translation is CATSDGTRGTIYF.

This chain connects TRBV30 to TRBJ2-3, with 8 positions matching TRBD2. The CDR3 runs to 15 residues. The germline V gene encodes CDR1 GTSNPN and CDR2 SVGIG (reference sequence). V lost 0 bases, J lost 4 bases, and 6 bases stayed unmatched. CDR3 amino acids: CAWSVSRGGPDTQYF. CDR3 nucleotide sequence: TGTGCCTGGAGTGTCTCTCGGGGGGGCCCAGATACGCAGTATTTT.

V and J are TRBV7-9 and TRBJ1-1; TRBD1 matches 9 bases. Trimming removed 0 bases from V and 6 bases from J; junction bases left unmatched: 8. In germline, CDR1 is SEHNR, CDR2 FQNEAQ (reference sequence). This CDR3 contains 16 residues. As DNA, the CDR3 is TGTGCCAGCAGCTTAGCGGGCGGACAGGGGAGTTCTGAAGCTTTCTTT. This sequence encodes CASSLAGGQGSSEAFF.

In its sample, this clone is medium-sized (0.01 to 0.1%). In DNA form, the CDR3 reads TGTGCCAGCAGCCTACGGGCTAGCGGGCAGTACTTC. Translation: CASSLRASGQYF. The V and J genes are TRBV12-3 or TRBV12-4 and TRBJ2-5, with TRBD2 matching over 8 bases. Trimming cost V 6 bases and J 11 bases; bases outside gene matches: 8. The CDR3 covers 12 residues.

The chain uses TRBV6-5 and TRBJ2-5; 9 bases line up with TRBD2. This CDR3 contains 15 residues. The V and J ends lost 6 bases and 1 base, in that order; junction bases with no gene match: 6. CDR1 is MNHEY and CDR2 is SVGAGI in the germline V gene. The CDR3 coding sequence is TGTGCCAGCAGGGACTTTAGCGGGGGCCAAGAGACCCAGTACTTC. Translated, it gives CASRDFSGGQETQYF.

The CDR3 nucleotides read TGTGCCAGCAGCTTTTGGACAGGGAGCTCTGGGGCCAACGTCCTGACTTTC. Protein sequence: CASSFWTGSSGANVLTF. The chain uses TRBV5-6 and TRBJ2-6, with TRBD1 identical over 8 bases. CDR3 length: 17 residues. Germline lookup yields CDR1 SGHDT and CDR2 YYEEEE. Germline trimming cut 2 bases from V and 0 bases from J; bases unmatched to any gene: 4.

This CDR3 is CASSQDRGVGEQFF. The CDR3 coding sequence is TGCGCCAGCAGCCAAGATCGGGGAGTCGGTGAGCAGTTCTTC. J is TRBJ2-1 and V is TRBV4-1; D is perhaps TRBD2 (5 bases). Per the germline V gene, CDR1 is MGHRA and CDR2 is YSYEKL. V lost 0 bases and J 9 bases, leaving 12 bases between the germline ends. The CDR3 covers 14 residues.